This is a list of T cell receptor beta chains from one sample in a study of shared clonotypes between healthy human individuals. TCRdb's table, derived via immunoSEQ multiplex PCR, lists solely in-frame clones and lacks some. Of some 2.1 million clones listed, less than 95% are singletons. Sequencing used naive CD8+ T cells sorted from blood. All receptors come from a young man in good health. Each CDR3 is given with its conserved first and last residue. Not every row has a clone size; where given, it reads once, few, many or a size class.

TRBV5-6	NA	13	CASSLALDTEAFF
TRBV9	NA	17	CASSTSPRGADTGELFF
TRBV6-1	NA	17	CASSEVFRLAVTYEQYF
TRBV7-9	NA	14	CASSRGGPNTEAFF
TRBV19	NA	15	CASSIDLEREETQYF
TRBV28	NA	15	CASSFVTGSTGELFF
TRBV2	few	14	CASSEDRDLYEQYF
TRBV30	NA	13	CAWSSGTGDEQYF
TRBV14	NA	16	CASSLHGGSGYNEQFF
TRBV9	once	15	CASSVDQVPRDIQYF
TRBV19	once	14	CASSLGSYNSPLHF
TRBV9	NA	16	CASSVGRRPNTGELFF
TRBV7-2	NA	16	CASSLEAGVATGELFF
TRBV27	NA	15	CASSTLQGGNQPQHF
TRBV27	NA	16	CASNPFGGETNTEAFF
TRBV4-3	NA	12	CASSQTGTEQFF
TRBV6-5	NA	16	CASSYSTSGRSDTQYF
TRBV27	NA	12	CASSSTVYEQYF
TRBV27	NA	14	CASSLLGTGDTQYF
TRBV2	NA	13	CASSERVAYEQYF
TRBV20-1	NA	11	CSAKVVSEAFF
TRBV7-9	NA	16	CASSWVTGTGTYEQYF
TRBV9	NA	15	CASSGIQGWDTEAFF
TRBV5-1	NA	14	CASSLEQGRPEQYF
TRBV13	NA	16	CASSPGLAGSTDTQYF
TRBV4-1	NA	13	CASSQERQFEAFF
TRBV4-3	NA	14	CASSQDRGQETQYF
TRBV27	once	15	CASSLAGPGTDTQYF
TRBV28	NA	14	CASREDSYNQPQHF
TRBV27	NA	14	CASSLAQSSYEQYF
TRBV5-1	NA	15	CASSLEGGIADTQYF
TRBV10-3	NA	15	CAISERFRDTGELFF
TRBV30	NA	14	CAWREGGSTDTQYF
TRBV2	NA	14	CASPTQGVADTQYF
TRBV6-6	NA	12	CASLPGGTEAFF
TRBV9	NA	13	CASSVDGNYGYTF
TRBV7-9	NA	18	CASSGTGVSLSSYNEQFF
TRBV9	once	13	CASSVKVYNEQFF
TRBV27	NA	16	CASRPQMTGGDYGYTF
TRBV5-6	NA	13	CASSLVVSYEQYF
TRBV6-4	NA	15	CASSDQGHSVNEQFF
TRBV10-3	once	15	CAISGPEITTGELFF
TRBV2	NA	15	CASSNSGRGYYEQYF
TRBV4-1	few	13	CASSVQLGSPLHF
TRBV6-5	once	14	CASSAGISNQPQHF
TRBV7-9	NA	18	CASSPGWRAPQGWSEAFF
TRBV29-1	NA	10	CSLDRDRAFF